The 28 T cell receptor beta chains presented below share a single source sample, sequenced in a study of T cells after yellow fever vaccination (dated by TCRdb to the late 2010s). The sample's treatment or condition label, decoded: live attenuated yellow fever vaccine strain. Library preparation used 5' RACE. The reads were generated on an Illumina NovaSeq 6000. TCRdb itself trimmed the public reads at Q25 with fastp, ran MiXCR and retained productive beta chains. Each entry merges the rows of one CDR3 protein and shows their most common DNA and genes. The sample table lists 150,000 to 200,000 distinct CDR3 sequences, roughly 8.8% of them with a count of one. Of the sample, roughly 33% falls within the top ten clones. The source was CD8+ T cells sorted from PBMCs, collected 45 days after the yellow fever booster vaccination. The receptors stem from a man between 18 and 35 years old who received the YFV17D yellow fever vaccine.

This clonotype was observed a handful of times. The chain couples TRBV12-3 or TRBV12-4 to TRBJ2-1; TRBD2 matches 9 bases. V trimming: 5 bases; J trimming: 16 bases; junction bases outside the gene matches: 9. The CDR3 has 12 residues. The CDR3 DNA follows: TGTGCCAGCAGTCCCATGGGGCGGGGGGGATTCTTC. Translated, it gives CASSPMGRGGFF.

The sample holds a few counts of this clonotype. The chain links TRBV10-2 to TRBJ2-1, with TRBD1 identical over 9 bases. The germline CDR1 and CDR2 sequences are WSHSY and SAAADI. This CDR3 spans 15 amino acids. The V and J ends lost 8 bases and 5 bases, in that order; junction bases with no gene match: 10. CDR3 nucleotide sequence: TGCGCCAGCGCTGACCGGGACAGGGTGAACAATGAGCAGTTCTTC. This translates into CASADRDRVNNEQFF.

The rearrangement uses TRBV27 and TRBJ1-2; D is unclear. CDR1 is MNHEY, CDR2 SMNVEV, per germline (reference sequence). V lost 6 bases, J lost 2 bases, and 10 bases lay in between. The CDR3 totals 13 residues. The CDR3 nucleotides read TGTGCCAGCAGACACAGCGTCAACTATGGCTACACCTTC. Translating it yields CASRHSVNYGYTF.

This clonotype was seen more than once but under ten times. The rearrangement uses TRBV6-2 or TRBV6-3 and TRBJ2-3, with TRBD2 identical over 8 bases. The CDR3 covers 14 residues. Germline CDR1 reads MNHEY; CDR2 reads SVGEGT. The trim removed 7 bases at V and 4 bases at J, leaving 7 bases unmatched. The CDR3 nucleotides read TGTGCCAGCACCAACGGGGGGGCCCCAGATACGCAGTATTTT. Protein: CASTNGGAPDTQYF.

This clonotype was found many times. The chain has TRBV14 and TRBJ2-3, with 9 nucleotides matching TRBD1. V was clipped by 4 bases and J by 4 bases; unmatched bases: 6. This CDR3 spans 15 amino acids. The germline gives CDR1 SGHDN, CDR2 FVKESK. CDR3 DNA sequence: TGTGCCAGCAGCCGTGTACAGGGGGCTGCAGATACGCAGTATTTT. The encoded protein is CASSRVQGAADTQYF.

This clonotype was counted many times. The chain links TRBV20-1 to TRBJ2-5; D may be TRBD1 (6 bases). Trimming stripped 4 bases from V and 3 bases from J, with 15 bases between. The V gene's germline CDR1 is DFQATT and CDR2 SNEGSKA (reference sequence). This CDR3 is 14 amino acids long. The CDR3, as DNA: TGCAGTGCTACAACCGGGACATCCGAAGAGACCCAGTACTTC. As protein: CSATTGTSEETQYF.

This clonotype was detected only a few times. The chain combines TRBV3-1 with TRBJ2-3, with 10 bases matching TRBD1. From germline, CDR1 is LGHDT and CDR2 YNNKEL (reference sequence). The CDR3 totals 16 residues. V shed 3 bases and J 2 bases; nucleotides not matched to a gene: 5. CDR3 coding DNA: TGTGCCAGCAGCCATTGGACAGGGGGATACACAGATACGCAGTATTTT. It specifies CASSHWTGGYTDTQYF.

The gene calls are TRBV5-4 and TRBJ2-1; 8 bases are a match to TRBD1. The CDR3 is made up of 14 amino acids. CDR1 SGHNT and CDR2 YYREEE come from the germline V gene (reference sequence). The ends lost 4 bases at V and 7 bases at J; junction bases unmatched: 7. CDR3: CASSGRTGRNEQFF. Written as DNA, the CDR3 is TGTGCCAGCAGCGGAAGGACAGGGCGAAATGAGCAGTTCTTC.

In its sample, this clonotype was seen many times. The V and J genes are TRBV4-3 and TRBJ2-1, with 10 positions matching TRBD2. CDR1 is LGHNA and CDR2 is YSLEER in the germline V gene. V dropped 2 bases and J dropped 5; count of bases not matched to a gene: 3. This CDR3 spans 15 amino acids. The CDR3 reads CASSQSSGGNNEQFF. The CDR3 coding sequence is TGCGCCAGCAGCCAATCTAGCGGGGGCAACAATGAGCAGTTCTTC.

This clonotype was found a few times. The V and J genes are TRBV11-2 and TRBJ2-2, with 8 bases lining up with TRBD2. The CDR3 is made up of 16 amino acids. Germline V gives CDR1 SGHAT, CDR2 FQNNGV. V shed 8 bases and J 6 bases; nucleotides not matched to a gene: 14. The chain's CDR3 is CASQPGRGAWPGELFF. In DNA, the CDR3 is TGTGCCAGCCAGCCTGGGCGGGGGGCTTGGCCCGGGGAGCTGTTTTTT.

This sequence joins TRBV9 and TRBJ2-3, with TRBD2 matching over 10 bases. Germline V gene sequence: CDR1 SGDLS, CDR2 YYNGEE. CDR3 size: 14 residues. The junction had 8 bases not matched to a gene; V was cut back by 7 bases and J by 6 bases. CDR3 nucleotide sequence: TGTGCCAGCGCCACTAGCGGGGTTAAGGATACGCAGTATTTT. As protein: CASATSGVKDTQYF.

The chain couples TRBV4-1 to TRBJ2-2, with 7 bases lining up with TRBD1. CDR1 MGHRA and CDR2 YSYEKL come from the germline V gene. The CDR3 sequence is 15 residues long. V was pared by 3 bases and J by 5 bases, with 6 bases of the junction left unmatched. The CDR3 nucleotides read TGCGCCAGCAGCCACGACCCAGGGGGAACCGGGGAGCTGTTTTTT. Amino acid sequence: CASSHDPGGTGELFF.

This clonotype has a handful of counts. The chain is built from TRBV6-2 or TRBV6-3 and TRBJ2-1, with D possibly matching TRBD1 (6 bases). V dropped 5 bases and J dropped 2 bases, with 13 bases sitting between them. The germline V gene encodes CDR1 MNHEY and CDR2 SVGEGT. This CDR3 comprises 15 residues. This CDR3 reads CASSDPGHTYNEQFF. CDR3 in DNA: TGTGCCAGCAGTGACCCGGGACACACCTACAATGAGCAGTTCTTC.

This clonotype came up many times. The chain carries TRBV29-1 and TRBJ2-7; weak D call: TRBD1 (5 bases). This CDR3 comprises 13 residues. Trimming removed 5 bases at V and 3 bases at J, with 14 bases between. The germline CDR1 and CDR2 sequences are SQVTM and ANQGSEA. CDR3 protein: CSVYTGSLYEQYF. The CDR3 DNA reads as TGCAGCGTTTACACAGGAAGCCTCTACGAGCAGTACTTC.

The chain recombines TRBV12-3 or TRBV12-4 with TRBJ1-2; a possible D gene is TRBD1 (5 bases). This CDR3 has 15 amino acids. V lost 3 bases to trimming and J lost 4 bases, with 15 bases between them. The CDR3 bases are TGTGCCAGCAGTTTGGGGCAGGGAACCAGCTATGGCTACACCTTC. Translating it yields CASSLGQGTSYGYTF.

This clonotype turned up a few times. The chain couples TRBV20-1 to TRBJ2-7; D tentatively reads TRBD1 or TRBD2 (5 bases each). V lost 2 bases and J 2 bases, leaving 13 bases between the germline ends. Germline CDR1 and CDR2: DFQATT and SNEGSKA (reference sequence). CDR3 size: 14 residues. The CDR3 protein is CSARTGRDPYEQYF. As DNA, the CDR3 is TGCAGTGCTAGAACGGGCAGGGACCCCTACGAGCAGTACTTC.

The V call is TRBV6-2 or TRBV6-3, the J call TRBJ2-3; D perhaps matches TRBD1 (5 bases). In germline, CDR1 is MNHEY, CDR2 SVGEGT. V was pared by 6 bases and J by 3 bases, with 7 bases between. This CDR3 spans 12 amino acids. The CDR3 protein is CASSRQTDTQYF. In DNA, the CDR3 is TGTGCCAGCAGCCGACAGACAGATACGCAGTATTTT.

This clonotype has a handful of counts. V and J are TRBV19 and TRBJ2-3, with a possible D match to TRBD2 (5 bases). The CDR3 is made up of 13 amino acids. The germline CDR1 and CDR2 sequences are LNHDA and SQIVND (reference sequence). V dropped 1 base and J dropped 5 bases, with 7 bases sitting between them. As DNA, the CDR3 is TGTGCCAGTAGTATAGGAGGAGGAGATACGCAGTATTTT. This sequence encodes CASSIGGGDTQYF.

This clonotype was observed a handful of times. This CDR3 reads CASTTAMGGNYGYTF. The CDR3 coding sequence is TGTGCCAGCACCACGGCGATGGGGGGTAACTATGGCTACACCTTC. The V gene is TRBV6-5, the J gene TRBJ1-2, with a tentative D call TRBD1 (5 bases). The CDR3 covers 15 residues. Germline V lookup: CDR1 MNHEY, CDR2 SVGAGI. Trimming removed 7 bases from V and 1 base from J, with 16 bases in between.

This rearrangement joins TRBV28 to TRBJ1-2; D is ambiguous. Trimming pared 8 bases from V and 4 bases from J, leaving 11 bases between. There are 12 residues in the CDR3. From germline, CDR1 is MDHEN and CDR2 SYDVKM. The chain's CDR3 is CASLTDPYGYTF. The CDR3 DNA is TGTGCCAGCCTGACGGATCCCTATGGCTACACCTTC.

The genes are TRBV7-8 and TRBJ2-1; tentatively, D is TRBD1 or TRBD2 (5 bases each). This CDR3 comprises 16 residues. The V gene lost 4 bases and the J gene lost 9 bases, with 22 bases spanning the gap. CDR1 SGHVS and CDR2 FQNEAQ come from the germline V gene. CDR3 loop: CASSWGRDSLTTEQFF. CDR3 sequence (DNA): TGTGCCAGCAGCTGGGGCCGGGATTCACTAACGACTGAGCAGTTCTTC.

The table lists this clonotype with a few counts. CDR3 protein: CASPGAGSSYEQYF. In DNA, the CDR3 is TGTGCCAGCCCTGGGGCCGGGAGCTCCTACGAGCAGTACTTC. This chain links TRBV2 with TRBJ2-7; D perhaps matches TRBD2 (6 bases). The germline V gene has CDR1 SNHLY and CDR2 FYNNEI. The CDR3 extends over 14 amino acids. V was shortened by 8 bases and J by 0 bases, with 14 bases between the two germline ends. The variable domain in full, with the rest retrieved from reference TRBV2 and TRBJ2-7, is EPEVTQTPSHQVTQMGQEVILRCVPISNHLYFYWYRQILGQKVEFLVSFYNNEISEKSEIFDDQFSVERPDGSNFTLKIRSTKLEDSAMYFCASPGAGSSYEQYFGPGTRLTVT.

This clonotype was counted between two and nine times. The V call is TRBV6-6, the J call TRBJ2-3; D unresolved. Per the germline V gene, CDR1 is MNHNY and CDR2 is SVGAGI (reference sequence). The CDR3 covers 14 residues. V dropped 5 bases and J dropped 0 bases, with 9 bases sitting between them. This chain's CDR3 is CASSATVSTDTQYF. DNA for the CDR3: TGTGCCAGCAGTGCGACGGTTAGCACAGATACGCAGTATTTT.

This clonotype was picked up a small number of times. This chain joins TRBV6-5 and TRBJ2-2, with no clear D. Germline CDR1 and CDR2: MNHEY and SVGAGI. The germline V and J ends were trimmed by 2 bases and 5 bases, with 9 bases remaining between them. The CDR3 has 14 amino acids. This CDR3 reads CASSYRHPTGELFF. CDR3 in DNA: TGTGCCAGCAGTTACCGACATCCGACCGGGGAGCTGTTTTTT.

V and J are TRBV20-1 and TRBJ2-1; 13 bases map to TRBD2. Looked up from germline, CDR1 is DFQATT and CDR2 is SNEGSKA (reference sequence). CDR3 size: 15 residues. Losses at the gene ends were 6 bases for V and 8 bases for J; bases not matched to a gene: 10. Here the CDR3 reads CSAGGTSGVIDEQFF. The CDR3 region has the DNA TGCAGTGCCGGAGGGACTAGCGGGGTGATCGATGAGCAGTTCTTC.

This clonotype has more than one count but fewer than ten. The chain recombines TRBV28 with TRBJ1-1; the D is unclear. Germline-derived CDR1 and CDR2 are MDHEN and SYDVKM. The V end lost 6 bases, the J end lost 7 bases, and 15 bases lay between the germline ends. This CDR3 is built from 13 residues. The CDR3 DNA is TGTGCCAGCAGCCCAGCCGGAGGTAGTGAAGCTTTCTTT. Protein product: CASSPAGGSEAFF.

This clonotype was recorded a few times. The gene calls are TRBV6-1 and TRBJ2-7; D not certain. Germline V gene lookup returns CDR1 MNHNS and CDR2 SASEGT. The CDR3 spans 15 residues. The V gene lost 5 bases and the J gene lost 3 bases, with 17 bases spanning the gap. The CDR3 DNA reads TGTGCCAGCAGTCCAAGCTGGGCCGAAGACTACGAGCAGTACTTC. It is translated as CASSPSWAEDYEQYF.

The chain joins TRBV7-9 to TRBJ2-2, with TRBD2 identical over 7 bases. Trimming at V came to 6 bases and at J to 6 bases, leaving 10 bases not matched to a gene. CDR1 is SEHNR and CDR2 is FQNEAQ in the germline V gene (reference sequence). The CDR3 spans 15 residues. CDR3 in amino acids: CASRTTSPVPGELFF. CDR3 DNA: TGTGCCAGCAGAACGACTAGCCCTGTCCCCGGGGAGCTGTTTTTT.